This TCR beta chain was identified in a study of shared clonotypes between healthy human individuals. General study results and limits: Collection of samples was limited to blood; tissue repertoires likely differ.

Naive CD8 cells lacked CD45RO, underwent positive selection for CCR7 and left out terminally differentiated effector memory CD45RA+ cells. The CDR3 is 17 residues long. Turning to this clone: The target antigen is unknown.

The assay used deep level. Only in-frame clones appear in the TCRdb table, and some are missing; sequencing was by immunoSEQ multiplex PCR. The data hold under 2,000,000 clones, with about 95% observed a single time. Sequenced: naive CD8+ T cells sorted from blood. The sequence came from a man between 18 and 29 years old in good health. The chain combines TRBV21-1 with TRBJ2-7; TRBD2 is taken as the D call from the table, unchecked against the DNA. TRBV21-1 is a recognized pseudogene. CDR3 sequence (DNA): TGTGCCAGCAGCGTCGCTAGCGGGGGGGCGGATCACCACGAGCAGTACTTC. It encodes CASSVASGGADHHEQYF.